This TCR beta chain was identified during a study of control samples from healthy donors and cancer patients. Data came from immunoSEQ multiplex PCR; TCRdb stores just in-frame clones and leaves some out. Of 120,000 or so clones detected, around 86% appear once; the ten largest clones hold 7% to 10%. This CDR3 has 14 residues. Germline CDR1 reads MNHNS; CDR2 reads SASEGT. The germline V and J ends were trimmed by 0 bases and 5 bases, with 9 bases remaining between them. V usage is TRBV6-1 and J usage is TRBJ2-3, with D perhaps matching TRBD2 (7 bases). The receptor comes from a man between 40 and 49 years old in good health. Sequencing used blood. The DNA of the CDR3 is TGTGCCAGCAGTGAAGCGGGAGGGGGAGATACGCAGTATTTT. Its translation: CASSEAGGGDTQYF.